This T cell receptor beta chain was identified in a study of monozygotic twins with inflammatory bowel disease. Study results and limitations: Support for a single strong signal or clonotype associated with IBD was absent. The study found lower TCRbeta diversity (inverse Simpson) in IBD patients than in healthy co-twins. IBD patients shared fewer clonotypes with other individuals than healthy twins, especially patients with disease activity signs.

There are 14 residues in the CDR3. CDR1 SGHRS and CDR2 YFSETQ come from the germline V gene. Concerning this clonotype itself: No antigen is known for it.

Added by template switching were UMIs that each held a 6-nucleotide sample barcode. TCRdb re-called the 5' RACE reads and shows each CDR3 protein once, DNA omitted. The data include around 150,000 distinct CDR3 sequences; the top ten clones carry about 2.7%. The gene calls are TRBV5-1 and TRBJ2-4; the D call of TRBD2 rests on TCRdb alone, since no DNA is present to check it. Sequencing input: blood. The TCR originated in a human donor with ulcerative colitis or Crohn's disease, or a healthy co-twin of an affected twin (not recorded which). The CDR3 sequence: CASSSAGGQNIQYF. Together with reference TRBV5-1 and TRBJ2-4, the CDR3 gives the full variable domain: KAGVTQTPRYLIKTRGQQVTLSCSPISGHRSVSWYQQTPGQGLQFLFEYFSETQRNKGNFPGRFSGRQFSNSRSEMNVSTLELGDSALYLCASSSAGGQNIQYFGAGTRLSVL.